The T cell receptor (beta chain) described here comes from a study of tumor-infiltrating lymphocytes in localized non-small cell lung cancer. The germline V gene has CDR1 GTSNPN and CDR2 SVGIG (reference sequence). The CDR3 runs 12 residues. Unmatched junction bases numbered 0, after V lost 4 bases and J lost 1 base. Generated by immunoSEQ multiplex PCR, the TCRdb table keeps only in-frame clones and is missing some. The table shows about 16,000 clones, with 55% to 70% occurring only once. The source is a human donor with non-small cell lung cancer. The specimen sequenced was lung tumor tissue. This sequence joins TRBV30 and TRBJ2-5; TRBD1 matches 7 bases. The CDR3 DNA reads TGTGCCTGGACAGGGGGCCAAGAGACCCAGTACTTC. Encoded protein: CAWTGGQETQYF. The full variable domain, rest sourced from reference TRBV30 and TRBJ2-5, is SQTIHQWPATLVQPVGSPLSLECTVEGTSNPNLYWYRQAAGRGLQLLFYSVGIGQISSEVPQNLSASRPQDRQFILSSKKLLLSDSGFYLCAWTGGQETQYFGPGTRLLVL.